These 27 T cell receptor beta chains were sequenced from one sample in a study of control samples from healthy donors and cancer patients. Produced via immunoSEQ multiplex PCR; TCRdb's table is partial and in-frame only. The sample has over 30,000 clones, approximately 90% seen once. The sample taken for sequencing was PBMCs. The receptors originated from a middle-aged woman with lung cancer.

A few counts support this clone. The chain employs TRBV3-1 (or the pseudogene TRBV3-2) and TRBJ2-7, with 8 bases aligning to TRBD1. Losses at the gene ends were 0 bases for V and 3 bases for J; bases not matched to a gene: 4. The CDR3 spans 15 residues. Per germline, CDR1 LGHDT and CDR2 YNNKEL (reference sequence). CDR3 sequence reads: CASSQEGTGFYEQYF. Here the CDR3 DNA reads TGTGCCAGCAGCCAAGAAGGGACAGGCTTCTACGAGCAGTACTTC.

This clone was observed once. The chain is built from TRBV6-1 and TRBJ1-4; D unclear. CDR3 length equals 16 residues. The germline V and J ends were trimmed by 3 bases and 0 bases, with 11 bases remaining between them. CDR1 is MNHNS, CDR2 SASEGT, per germline. DNA for the CDR3: TGTGCCAGCAGTGAGCCTCTGCAACCAACTAATGAAAAACTGTTTTTT. Translation: CASSEPLQPTNEKLFF.

This chain connects TRBV5-1 to TRBJ1-4; 8 bases agree with TRBD1. The germline V gene has CDR1 SGHRS and CDR2 YFSETQ. The CDR3 is 16 amino acids. V gave up 0 bases and J gave up 5 bases; unmatched junction bases: 6. Here the CDR3 reads CASSLAGTGGNEKLFF. The DNA for the CDR3 is TGCGCCAGCAGCTTGGCCGGGACAGGTGGGAATGAAAAACTGTTTTTT.

The rearrangement uses TRBV28 and TRBJ2-3, with D hard to call. From germline, CDR1 is MDHEN and CDR2 SYDVKM. The V and J ends lost 5 bases and 1 base respectively, with 16 bases between them. CDR3 length: 16 amino acids. The DNA for the CDR3 is TGTGCCAGCAGTCAATACGGGTCCTACCGCACAGATACGCAGTATTTT. Translating it yields CASSQYGSYRTDTQYF. The variable domain in full, with the rest retrieved from reference TRBV28 and TRBJ2-3, is DVKVTQSSRYLVKRTGEKVFLECVQDMDHENMFWYRQDPGLGLRLIYFSYDVKMKEKGDIPEGYSVSREKKERFSLILESASTNQTSMYLCASSQYGSYRTDTQYFGPGTRLTVL.

V and J are TRBV10-3 and TRBJ1-3; D is ambiguous. Germline V gene data show CDR1 as ENHRY and CDR2 as SYGVKD. CDR3 size: 15 residues. V shed 0 bases and J shed 0 bases, with 6 bases lying between them. CDR3 sequence reads: CAISESPDSGNTIYF. The CDR3 nucleotides read TGTGCCATCAGTGAGTCACCGGACTCTGGAAACACCATATATTTT.

With regard to this clone: Other DNA sequences in the same sample also yield this CDR3. This chain joins TRBV5-1 and TRBJ2-1, with TRBD1 identical over 8 bases. The CDR3 is 16 amino acids. With V trimmed by 0 bases and J by 0 bases, 2 bases remained unmatched. Germline V gene data show CDR1 as SGHRS and CDR2 as YFSETQ. CDR3 amino acids: CASSLGTGSSYNEQFF. The CDR3 DNA sequence: TGCGCCAGCAGCTTGGGGACAGGGAGCTCCTACAATGAGCAGTTCTTC.

The genes are TRBV29-1 and TRBJ1-2, with TRBD1 identical over 9 bases. Germline trimming cut 5 bases from V and 5 bases from J; bases unmatched to any gene: 3. Germline CDR1 and CDR2: SQVTM and ANQGSEA. This CDR3 spans 12 amino acids. The CDR3 DNA reads TGCAGCGTTTCCGACAGGGGGTATGGCTACACCTTC. Protein sequence: CSVSDRGYGYTF. Complete variable domain (other parts from reference TRBV29-1 and TRBJ1-2): SAVISQKPSRDICQRGTSLTIQCQVDSQVTMMFWYRQQPGQSLTLIATANQGSEATYESGFVIDKFPISRPNLTFSTLTVSNMSPEDSSIYLCSVSDRGYGYTFGSGTRLTVV.

The chain couples TRBV10-3 to TRBJ1-1, with D possibly being TRBD1 (6 bases). Deletions cut 3 bases from V and 1 base from J, with 9 bases between. There are 14 residues in the CDR3. CDR1 ENHRY and CDR2 SYGVKD come from the germline V gene. The CDR3 nucleotides are TGTGCCATCAGTGATGCCAGGGGGAACACTGAAGCTTTCTTT. Translating gives CAISDARGNTEAFF.

The genes are TRBV2 and TRBJ1-4, with D possibly being TRBD1 (6 bases). This CDR3 has 14 amino acids. Trimming left V 4 bases short and J 8 bases short, with 14 bases between. Germline assignment: CDR1 SNHLY and CDR2 FYNNEI. The CDR3 nucleotides read TGTGCCAGCAGTGGACAGGCTCGGAGAGAAAAACTGTTTTTT. It yields the protein CASSGQARREKLFF.

V and J are TRBV5-8 and TRBJ1-1, with 10 bases matching TRBD1. The CDR3 is 19 residues long. Germline-derived CDR1 and CDR2 are SGHTS and YDEGEE. With V trimmed by 7 bases and J by 0 bases, 18 bases remained unmatched. CDR3 coding DNA: TGTGCCAGCCCGAGTGCCAGGGGGACAGGGGATTCTATGAACACTGAAGCTTTCTTT. As protein: CASPSARGTGDSMNTEAFF.

This clone has just one count. The genes are TRBV19 and TRBJ1-2; the D gene is possibly TRBD1 (6 bases). Germline V CDR1 and CDR2: LNHDA, SQIVND (reference sequence). The CDR3 runs 14 residues. The germline V and J ends were trimmed by 7 bases and 4 bases, with 16 bases remaining between them. The CDR3 region is CASTVDKGVYGYTF. Written as DNA, the CDR3 is TGTGCCAGTACCGTCGACAAGGGGGTCTATGGCTACACCTTC.

The chain employs TRBV20-1 and TRBJ2-7; 8 positions match TRBD2. J was trimmed by 3 bases and V by 3 bases; bases with no gene match: 13. CDR1 DFQATT and CDR2 SNEGSKA come from the germline V gene (reference sequence). This CDR3 contains 16 residues. CDR3 sequence: CSASPGGALFSYEQYF. The DNA for the CDR3 is TGCAGTGCTAGTCCCGGGGGGGCCTTGTTTAGCTACGAGCAGTACTTC.

The V gene is TRBV2, the J gene TRBJ1-5; D ambiguous. Germline loops: CDR1 SNHLY, CDR2 FYNNEI. The V end lost 4 bases, the J end lost 3 bases, and 10 bases lay between the germline ends. There are 14 residues in the CDR3. The CDR3 DNA sequence: TGTGCCAGCAGTGGAAGCAGCTACAATCAGCCCCAGCATTTT. Residues: CASSGSSYNQPQHF.

The genes are TRBV11-3 and TRBJ1-2; TRBD1 agrees at 11 bases. The CDR3 is made up of 13 amino acids. Germline-derived CDR1 and CDR2 are SGHNT and YENEEA. J gave up 11 bases and V 5 bases, and 7 bases lay outside the gene matches. DNA for the CDR3: TGTGCCAGCAGCCCGGGACAGGGGGAGTTTTACACCTTC. It specifies CASSPGQGEFYTF.

The CDR3 region has the DNA TGTGCCAGCAAACCTCTGACAGGACCCGTCTATGGCTACACCTTC. It is translated as CASKPLTGPVYGYTF. This rearrangement joins TRBV28 to TRBJ1-2, with D possibly TRBD1 on 6 matching bases. V lost 7 bases, J lost 4 bases, and 19 bases lay in between. Looked up from germline, CDR1 is MDHEN and CDR2 is SYDVKM. The CDR3 loop spans 15 amino acids.

This rearrangement joins TRBV27 to TRBJ2-6; no definite D call. Per the germline V gene, CDR1 is MNHEY and CDR2 is SMNVEV (reference sequence). The CDR3 consists of 15 residues. V was trimmed by 2 bases and J by 0 bases, leaving 5 bases between them. CDR3 region: CASSLGISGANVLTF. DNA for the CDR3: TGTGCCAGCAGTTTAGGGATCTCTGGGGCCAACGTCCTGACTTTC.

V is TRBV19 and J is TRBJ2-1, with 8 bases matching TRBD2. This CDR3 comprises 14 residues. The V gene's germline CDR1 is LNHDA and CDR2 SQIVND (reference sequence). V was pared by 6 bases and J by 5 bases, with 6 bases of the junction left unmatched. CDR3 sequence (DNA): TGTGCCAGTAGGGGGCGGGGGGCCAACAATGAGCAGTTCTTC. It codes for CASRGRGANNEQFF. Together with reference TRBV19 and TRBJ2-1, the CDR3 gives the full variable domain: DGGITQSPKYLFRKEGQNVTLSCEQNLNHDAMYWYRQDPGQGLRLIYYSQIVNDFQKGDIAEGYSVSREKKESFPLTVTSAQKNPTAFYLCASRGRGANNEQFFGPGTRLTVL.

In this sample, this clone turned up a few times. The genes are TRBV3-1 (or the pseudogene TRBV3-2) and TRBJ1-6, with D perhaps TRBD1 (5 bases). The germline gives CDR1 LGHDT, CDR2 YNNKEL (reference sequence). CDR3 length: 17 amino acids. The V end lost 2 bases, the J end lost 8 bases, and 19 bases lay between the germline ends. CDR3 in amino acids: CASSQRRGRMHDSPLHF. DNA for the CDR3: TGTGCCAGCAGCCAAAGGAGGGGCCGAATGCATGATTCACCCCTCCACTTT.

This chain links TRBV12-3 or TRBV12-4 with TRBJ1-4; 10 bases align to TRBD1. With V trimmed by 6 bases and J by 5 bases, 0 bases remained unmatched. There are 13 residues in the CDR3. CDR3 amino acids: CASRGQGNEKLFF. The CDR3 nucleotides are TGTGCCAGCAGGGGACAGGGGAATGAAAAACTGTTTTTT.

In its sample, this clone is medium-sized. V is TRBV6-5 and J is TRBJ1-1; TRBD1 aligns across 8 bases. The CDR3 runs to 15 residues. Trimming cost V 5 bases and J 1 base; bases outside gene matches: 6. The germline gives CDR1 MNHEY, CDR2 SVGAGI. This CDR3 reads CASSLRQGQNTEAFF. Here the CDR3 DNA reads TGTGCCAGCAGTCTACGACAGGGGCAGAACACTGAAGCTTTCTTT.

V is TRBV5-1 and J is TRBJ2-5, with TRBD2 matching over 12 bases. The CDR3 is made up of 17 amino acids. With 2 bases clipped from V and 2 bases from J, the junction kept 7 bases outside the gene matches. Germline V gene lookup returns CDR1 SGHRS and CDR2 YFSETQ. DNA for the CDR3: TGCGCCAGCAGCTTACGACTAGCGGGGGATTTACAAGAGACCCAGTACTTC. Its protein product is CASSLRLAGDLQETQYF.

The V call is TRBV5-4, the J call TRBJ1-6; a weak D match, TRBD1 (6 bases). There are 14 residues in the CDR3. Trimming cost V 4 bases and J 9 bases, with 14 bases left between them. Germline assignment: CDR1 SGHNT and CDR2 YYREEE (reference sequence). CDR3 DNA: TGTGCCAGCAGCCCAAAGCTAGGGGGTTCACCCCTCCACTTT. Translating gives CASSPKLGGSPLHF.

This chain connects TRBV19 to TRBJ1-6; no clear D. Germline CDR1 LNHDA, CDR2 SQIVND (reference sequence). The CDR3 runs to 15 residues. Trimming pared 3 bases from V and 4 bases from J, leaving 10 bases between. The CDR3 sequence is CASSIGPAYNSPLHF. As DNA, the CDR3 is TGTGCCAGTAGTATTGGGCCAGCTTATAATTCACCCCTCCACTTT.

The CDR3 reads CASHGQGKIYGYTF. The CDR3 DNA reads TGTGCCAGTCATGGACAGGGCAAGATTTATGGCTACACCTTC. The V call is TRBV2, the J call TRBJ1-2; 8 bases line up with TRBD1. This CDR3 region has 14 residues. Trimming cost V 9 bases and J 5 bases; bases outside gene matches: 11. CDR1 SNHLY and CDR2 FYNNEI come from the germline V gene.

The chain joins TRBV11-3 to TRBJ2-5; TRBD2 matches at 8 bases. The CDR3 runs 17 residues. Germline CDR1 is SGHNT and CDR2 is YENEEA. Trimming cost V 5 bases and J 5 bases; bases outside gene matches: 16. DNA for the CDR3: TGTGCCAGCAGCCTAAACTCGCGGGGGGTAAACTTGGAGACCCAGTACTTC. This codes for CASSLNSRGVNLETQYF.

The rearrangement joins TRBV7-3 to TRBJ1-6; D not certain. Trimming removed 5 bases from V and 10 bases from J, with 18 bases in between. Germline lookup yields CDR1 SGHTA and CDR2 FQGTGA. CDR3 length: 15 amino acids. CDR3 nucleotide sequence: TGTGCCAGCAGCCCCGGGTCCGGACCTGGGTCACCCCTCCACTTT. Encoded protein: CASSPGSGPGSPLHF.

This rearrangement joins TRBV5-1 to TRBJ1-1, with a tentative D call TRBD1 (5 bases). The CDR3 contains 14 residues. CDR1 is SGHRS and CDR2 is YFSETQ in the germline V gene. Trimming took off 4 bases at V and 1 base at J, with 11 bases between the two ends. The CDR3 sequence is CASSPQGGNTEAFF. The DNA for the CDR3 is TGCGCCAGCAGCCCGCAGGGTGGGAACACTGAAGCTTTCTTT.